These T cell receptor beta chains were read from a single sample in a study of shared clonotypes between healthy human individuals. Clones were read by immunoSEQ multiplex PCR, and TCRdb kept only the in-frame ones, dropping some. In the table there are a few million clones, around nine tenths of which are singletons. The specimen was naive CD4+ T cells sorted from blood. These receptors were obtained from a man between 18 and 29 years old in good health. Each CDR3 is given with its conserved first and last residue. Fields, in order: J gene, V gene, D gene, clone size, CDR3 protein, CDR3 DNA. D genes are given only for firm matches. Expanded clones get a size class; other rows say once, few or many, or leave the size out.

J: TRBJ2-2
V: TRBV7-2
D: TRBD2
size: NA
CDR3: CASSLTSGRVNTGELFF
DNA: TGTGCCAGCAGTTTGACTAGCGGGAGGGTGAACACCGGGGAGCTGTTTTTT

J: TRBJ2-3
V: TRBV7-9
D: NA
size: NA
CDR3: CASSLAAGSTDTQYF
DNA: TGTGCCAGCAGCTTAGCGGCAGGAAGCACAGATACGCAGTATTTT

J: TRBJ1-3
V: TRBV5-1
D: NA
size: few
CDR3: CASSLGQFSGNTIYF
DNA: TGCGCCAGCAGCTTGGGACAGTTCTCTGGAAACACCATATATTTT

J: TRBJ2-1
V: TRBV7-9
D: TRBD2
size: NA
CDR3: CASSAGLGDLDEQFF
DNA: TGTGCCAGCAGCGCAGGACTAGGTGACCTGGATGAGCAGTTCTTC

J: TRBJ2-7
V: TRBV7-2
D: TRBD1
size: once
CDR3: CASSYRTGTNEQYF
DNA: TGTGCCAGCAGCTACAGGACAGGGACAAACGAGCAGTACTTC

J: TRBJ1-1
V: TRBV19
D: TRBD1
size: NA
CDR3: CASARQGFVRTEAFF
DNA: TGTGCCAGCGCCCGACAGGGTTTTGTGAGGACTGAAGCTTTCTTT

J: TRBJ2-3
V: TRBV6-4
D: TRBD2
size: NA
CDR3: CASSESLAGGADTQYF
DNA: TGTGCCAGCAGTGAGTCACTAGCGGGAGGTGCAGATACGCAGTATTTT

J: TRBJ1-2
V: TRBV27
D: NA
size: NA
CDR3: CASSLTANYGYTF
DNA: TGTGCCAGCAGCTTAACAGCTAACTATGGCTACACCTTC

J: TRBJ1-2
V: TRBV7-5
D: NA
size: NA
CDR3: CARSLTGTGHYGYTF
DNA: TGTGCCAGAAGCCTAACCGGGACAGGCCACTATGGCTACACCTTC

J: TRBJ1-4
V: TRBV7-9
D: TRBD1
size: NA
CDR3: CASSPLRQGKDSEKLFF
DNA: TGTGCCAGCAGCCCACTACGACAGGGAAAGGATTCTGAAAAACTGTTTTTT

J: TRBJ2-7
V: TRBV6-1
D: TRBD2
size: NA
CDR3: CASSAERGASYEQYF
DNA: TGTGCCAGCAGTGCCGAGCGGGGGGCCTCCTACGAGCAGTACTTC

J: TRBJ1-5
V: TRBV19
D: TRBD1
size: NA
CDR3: CASSMAGTVNQPQHF
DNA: TGTGCCAGTAGTATGGCCGGGACAGTCAATCAGCCCCAGCATTTT

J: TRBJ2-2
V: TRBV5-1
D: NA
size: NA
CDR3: CASSLVAAGELFF
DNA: TGCGCCAGCAGCTTGGTGGCAGCCGGGGAGCTGTTTTTT

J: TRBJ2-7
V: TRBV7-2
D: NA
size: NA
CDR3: CASSLYRGTDYEQYF
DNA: TGTGCCAGCAGCTTATATCGGGGGACGGACTACGAGCAGTACTTC

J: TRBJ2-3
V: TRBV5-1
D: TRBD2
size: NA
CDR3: CASSSTSLTDTQYF
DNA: TGCGCCAGCAGCTCGACTAGCCTGACAGATACGCAGTATTTT

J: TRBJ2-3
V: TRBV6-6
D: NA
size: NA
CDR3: CASRTTRAGDTQYF
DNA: TGTGCCAGCAGGACGACTAGGGCAGGCGATACGCAGTATTTT

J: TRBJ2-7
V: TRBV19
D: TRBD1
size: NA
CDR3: CASSISGTGPYEQYF
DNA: TGTGCCAGTAGTATCTCCGGGACAGGACCCTACGAGCAGTACTTC

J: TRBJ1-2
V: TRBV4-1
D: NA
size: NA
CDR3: CASSQEEGAPYGYTF
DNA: TGCGCCAGCAGCCAAGAGGAAGGGGCACCCTATGGCTACACCTTC

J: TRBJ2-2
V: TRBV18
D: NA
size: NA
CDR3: CASSPPPQGRGTGELFF
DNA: TGTGCCAGCTCACCCCCACCCCAGGGGCGAGGCACCGGGGAGCTGTTTTTT

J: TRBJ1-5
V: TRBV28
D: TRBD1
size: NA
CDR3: CASRVDRIGTQHF
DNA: TGTGCCAGCAGGGTGGACAGGATTGGTACCCAGCATTTT

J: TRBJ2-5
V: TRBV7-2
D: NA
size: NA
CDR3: CASRRPFRETQYF
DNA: TGTGCCAGCAGACGGCCCTTCCGGGAGACCCAGTACTTC

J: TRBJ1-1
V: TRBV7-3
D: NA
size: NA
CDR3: CASRPTEAFF
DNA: TGTGCCAGCCGGCCAACTGAAGCTTTCTTT

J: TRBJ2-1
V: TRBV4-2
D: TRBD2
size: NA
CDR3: CASSQPTSGHSYNEQFF
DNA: TGTGCCAGCAGCCAGCCAACTAGCGGACACTCCTACAATGAGCAGTTCTTC

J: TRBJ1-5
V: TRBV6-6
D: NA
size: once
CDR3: CASSRGDGGNQPQHF
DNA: TGTGCCAGCAGCCGCGGGGACGGGGGCAATCAGCCCCAGCATTTT